The rows below give T cell receptor beta chains drawn from one sample of a study of OX40 agonist ivuxolimab in advanced cancers. Profiling relied on immunoSEQ multiplex PCR, and the TCRdb table lists in-frame clones only, not all of them. The table includes around 66,000 clones, 86% detected once. The input for sequencing was CD4+ or CD8+ T cells sorted from blood, taken in a trial of the OX40 agonist ivuxolimab. Receptors were obtained from an adult with an advanced solid tumor such as melanoma, head and neck, liver or kidney cancer. The CDR3 runs from the conserved cysteine through the conserved F or W. Fields, in order: CDR3 protein, J gene, CDR3 length, V gene, D gene. The D gene is left open where the match is weak.

CDR3: CASSPGTENTGELFF
J: TRBJ2-2
length: 15
V: TRBV18
D: NA

CDR3: CASSYYRGQETQYF
J: TRBJ2-5
length: 14
V: TRBV13
D: NA

CDR3: CASSVLPSTKTSGYSYNEQFF
J: TRBJ2-1
length: 21
V: TRBV9
D: TRBD2

CDR3: CASTLYGAGGTGELFF
J: TRBJ2-2
length: 16
V: TRBV11-1
D: TRBD2

CDR3: CASSEKIQGAWETQYF
J: TRBJ2-5
length: 16
V: TRBV6-1
D: TRBD1

CDR3: CASSLDSGAAGTDTQYF
J: TRBJ2-3
length: 17
V: TRBV11-2
D: TRBD2

CDR3: CASSLPGTGVYGYTF
J: TRBJ1-2
length: 15
V: TRBV27
D: TRBD1

CDR3: CASSSRGTGVYEQYF
J: TRBJ2-7
length: 15
V: TRBV5-4
D: TRBD1

CDR3: CAWSVKLFPYEQYF
J: TRBJ2-7
length: 14
V: TRBV30
D: NA

CDR3: CASIDRAGTEAFF
J: TRBJ1-1
length: 13
V: TRBV6-1
D: TRBD1

CDR3: CASSPGSSGSGSYEQYF
J: TRBJ2-7
length: 17
V: TRBV18
D: TRBD2

CDR3: CASSPQGSKETQYF
J: TRBJ2-5
length: 14
V: TRBV18
D: NA

CDR3: CASSLRQFGSYEQYF
J: TRBJ2-7
length: 15
V: TRBV5-1
D: NA

CDR3: CASSFRGYTNTEAFF
J: TRBJ1-1
length: 15
V: TRBV7-8
D: NA

CDR3: CASRRTPPETQYF
J: TRBJ2-5
length: 13
V: TRBV6-5
D: NA

CDR3: CASSPQGTSGLQETQYF
J: TRBJ2-5
length: 17
V: TRBV11-2
D: TRBD2

CDR3: CASSIDERAGETQYF
J: TRBJ2-5
length: 15
V: TRBV19
D: NA